Presented here are 29 T cell receptor beta chains from one specimen sequenced in a study of PD-L1 blockade in urothelial cancer. Produced via immunoSEQ multiplex PCR; TCRdb's table is partial and in-frame only. The table shows 85,000 to 90,000 clones, with more than 80% occurring only once. Time point meaning: pretreatment peripheral blood. The sequencing here drew on PBMCs, taken around atezolizumab (anti-PD-L1) treatment. The receptors derive from a woman older than 75 with urothelial cancer.

The gene calls are TRBV27 and TRBJ1-5; D uncertain. The germline gives CDR1 MNHEY, CDR2 SMNVEV (reference sequence). The CDR3 loop spans 13 amino acids. V lost 3 bases, J lost 4 bases, and 7 bases lay in between. Here the CDR3 reads CASSFGVNQPQHF. CDR3 sequence (DNA): TGTGCCAGCAGTTTTGGAGTTAATCAGCCCCAGCATTTT.

About this clone itself: Germline is not matched at one junction end, which may reflect a read error. The J gene is TRBJ2-1, the V gene TRBV5-1, with a possible D match to TRBD1 (6 bases). Looked up from germline, CDR1 is SGHRS and CDR2 is YFSETQ. The length of the CDR3 is 17 residues. This chain's CDR3 is CASSLVAGEYGYIEQFF. In DNA form, the CDR3 reads TGCGCCAGCAGCTTGGTGGCAGGGGAGTATGGCTACATTGAGCAGTTCTTC.

The V gene is TRBV27, the J gene TRBJ2-7; the D gene is possibly TRBD2 (5 bases). Germline-derived CDR1 and CDR2 are MNHEY and SMNVEV (reference sequence). Trimming took 6 bases from V and 3 from J, leaving 21 bases between them. The CDR3 runs to 16 residues. CDR3 amino acids: CASRRGGEPILYEQYF. The CDR3 DNA sequence: TGTGCCAGCAGACGGGGTGGAGAACCCATTCTCTACGAGCAGTACTTC.

The chain joins TRBV5-1 to TRBJ2-7; 12 nucleotides agree with TRBD1. The CDR3 loop spans 16 amino acids. The germline V gene has CDR1 SGHRS and CDR2 YFSETQ. Unmatched junction bases numbered 4, after V lost 1 base and J lost 2 bases. In DNA, the CDR3 is TGCGCCAGCAGCTTGAAGGGACAGGGGGCGACCTACGAGCAGTACTTC. It specifies CASSLKGQGATYEQYF.

The rearrangement joins TRBV27 to TRBJ1-5; 11 bases match TRBD1. The CDR3 loop spans 14 amino acids. V was pared by 6 bases and J by 6 bases, with 4 bases of the junction left unmatched. Looked up from germline, CDR1 is MNHEY and CDR2 is SMNVEV (reference sequence). The CDR3 bases are TGTGCCAGCAGGGACAGGGGGCGATCTCAGCCCCAGCATTTT. Translating gives CASRDRGRSQPQHF.

The V call is TRBV28, the J call TRBJ1-2; D uncertain. Trimming removed 2 bases at V and 7 bases at J, with 8 bases between. CDR1 is MDHEN and CDR2 is SYDVKM in the germline V gene. The CDR3 extends over 12 amino acids. In DNA form, the CDR3 reads TGTGCCAGCAGTTTAGGGAGTACTGGCTACACCTTC. This gives the protein CASSLGSTGYTF.

The chain employs TRBV7-9 and TRBJ1-1; TRBD1 is a possible D gene (5 bases). Trimming shortened V by 6 bases and J by 0 bases, and 14 bases separated the two germline ends. Germline CDR1 SEHNR, CDR2 FQNEAQ (reference sequence). This CDR3 comprises 15 residues. This CDR3 is CASSSGPRVNTEAFF. CDR3 nucleotide sequence: TGTGCCAGCAGTTCTGGGCCCAGGGTGAACACTGAAGCTTTCTTT.

This clone was seen only a few times. The chain uses TRBV9 and TRBJ2-7; 12 bases map to TRBD2. CDR3 length: 15 amino acids. Germline CDR1 and CDR2: SGDLS and YYNGEE. Trimming took 0 bases from V and 3 from J; bases not matched to a gene: 1. This CDR3 is CASSVGTSGIYEQYF. The CDR3 DNA sequence: TGTGCCAGCAGCGTAGGGACTAGCGGGATCTACGAGCAGTACTTC.

The chain is built from TRBV30 and TRBJ2-6; D unresolved. Trimming cost V 7 bases and J 0 bases, with 10 bases left between them. Germline V gives CDR1 GTSNPN, CDR2 SVGIG (reference sequence). The CDR3 contains 14 residues. In nucleotides, the CDR3 is TGTGCCTTCCCCGACAACTCTGGGGCCAACGTCCTGACTTTC. Residues: CAFPDNSGANVLTF.

The genes are TRBV4-1 and TRBJ2-5, with D tentatively TRBD2 (6 bases). V was trimmed by 1 base and J by 5 bases, leaving 11 bases between them. The V gene's germline CDR1 is MGHRA and CDR2 YSYEKL. The CDR3 spans 14 residues. The CDR3 loop reads CASSQGAGKETQYF. The CDR3 DNA sequence: TGCGCCAGCAGCCAAGGCGCGGGAAAGGAGACCCAGTACTTC.

This chain connects TRBV5-1 to TRBJ2-7; TRBD2 aligns across 8 bases. V trimming: 0 bases; J trimming: 5 bases; junction bases outside the gene matches: 10. Germline values: CDR1 SGHRS, CDR2 YFSETQ. The CDR3 consists of 16 residues. The CDR3 nucleotides are TGCGCCAGCAGCTTGGGTTTTGGAGCGGGAGAAAACGAGCAGTACTTC. Amino acids: CASSLGFGAGENEQYF.

The chain's CDR3 is CASSLGSGKETQYF. CDR3 coding DNA: TGTGCCAGCAGCTTAGGAAGCGGAAAAGAGACCCAGTACTTC. The chain employs TRBV7-8 and TRBJ2-5; D possibly corresponds to TRBD2 (5 bases). The germline gives CDR1 SGHVS, CDR2 FQNEAQ. CDR3 length equals 14 residues. Deletions cut 1 base from V and 3 bases from J, with 9 bases between.

This rearrangement joins TRBV6-1 to TRBJ1-2, with D possibly TRBD1 on 5 matching bases. V lost 0 bases, J lost 4 bases, and 9 bases lay in between. CDR3 length: 14 residues. Germline V CDR1 and CDR2: MNHNS, SASEGT. CDR3 nucleotides: TGTGCCAGCAGTGAAGCCACAGGCCCCTATGGCTACACCTTC. Its protein is CASSEATGPYGYTF.

This clone was detected only once. V and J are TRBV25-1 and TRBJ2-7, with 7 bases that match TRBD2. V gave up 4 bases and J gave up 4 bases; unmatched junction bases: 4. The germline gives CDR1 MGHDK, CDR2 SYGVNS. This CDR3 comprises 13 residues. CDR3 sequence: CASSGLAVYEQYF. CDR3 bases: TGTGCCAGCAGTGGTCTAGCGGTTTACGAGCAGTACTTC.

This rearrangement joins TRBV27 to TRBJ1-1, with D unclear. Germline-derived CDR1 and CDR2 are MNHEY and SMNVEV (reference sequence). V lost 1 base and J 6 bases, leaving 15 bases between the germline ends. The CDR3 consists of 15 residues. The CDR3 DNA reads TGTGCCAGCAGTTTATATCGTCCCGGTTCTGCTGAAGCTTTCTTT. Protein: CASSLYRPGSAEAFF.

The rearrangement uses TRBV7-2 and TRBJ2-3, with TRBD2 identical over 10 bases. This CDR3 has 16 residues. Germline V lookup: CDR1 SGHTA, CDR2 FQGNSA. Germline trimming cut 3 bases from V and 2 bases from J; bases unmatched to any gene: 5. The CDR3 spells CASSFNSGRPTDTQYF. CDR3 in DNA: TGTGCCAGCAGCTTCAATAGCGGGAGGCCCACAGATACGCAGTATTTT.

The CDR3 DNA follows: TGTGCCAGCAGCTCAGGACTTATTGAAGCTTTCTTT. Residues: CASSSGLIEAFF. The J gene is TRBJ1-1, the V gene TRBV7-8, with D uncertain. The ends were cut back, 4 bases at V and 7 bases at J, with 10 bases in the middle. Germline lookup yields CDR1 SGHVS and CDR2 FQNEAQ. The CDR3 extends over 12 amino acids.

V and J are TRBV9 and TRBJ1-1; D unclear. The CDR3 is 16 amino acids. The V gene lost 4 bases and the J gene lost 1 base, with 17 bases spanning the gap. The germline V gene has CDR1 SGDLS and CDR2 YYNGEE. The CDR3 protein is CASSTRVGNPNTEAFF. CDR3 bases: TGTGCCAGCAGCACCCGAGTCGGGAACCCGAACACTGAAGCTTTCTTT.

In nucleotides, the CDR3 is TGTGCCAGCTTTAATCCGGGAACAGGGGTGGCAGATACGCAGTATTTT. Protein product: CASFNPGTGVADTQYF. The V and J genes are TRBV7-6 and TRBJ2-3; 7 nucleotides line up with TRBD1. This CDR3 has 16 amino acids. V was clipped by 8 bases and J by 4 bases; unmatched bases: 15. The germline gives CDR1 SGHVS, CDR2 FNYEAQ.

This chain uses TRBV5-1 with TRBJ2-3; the match to TRBD2 covers 8 bases. Germline V CDR1 and CDR2: SGHRS, YFSETQ. J was trimmed by 3 bases and V by 0 bases; bases with no gene match: 3. This CDR3 has 15 amino acids. As DNA, the CDR3 is TGCGCCAGCAGCTTGGGTAGCGGGGTTACAGATACGCAGTATTTT. It translates to CASSLGSGVTDTQYF.

V gene TRBV18 combines with J gene TRBJ1-1, with D possibly TRBD1 on 5 matching bases. Germline V gene sequence: CDR1 KGHSH, CDR2 LQKENI. Trimming took off 3 bases at V and 7 bases at J, with 12 bases between the two ends. The CDR3 extends over 13 amino acids. CDR3 sequence: CASSPSRVGEAFF. The CDR3 bases are TGTGCCAGCTCACCCTCCAGGGTAGGTGAAGCTTTCTTT.

The gene calls are TRBV10-1 and TRBJ2-1; 13 positions agree with TRBD2. V lost 5 bases, J lost 12 bases, and 10 bases stayed unmatched. CDR1 and CDR2 from the germline V gene are WNHNN and SYGVQD (reference sequence). This CDR3 comprises 15 residues. CDR3 amino acids: CASSTGTSGNFGQFF. The CDR3 DNA sequence: TGCGCCAGCAGTACCGGGACTAGCGGGAACTTCGGGCAGTTCTTC.

The chain couples TRBV6-5 to TRBJ1-5, with D hard to call. Trimming left V 6 bases short and J 3 bases short, with 12 bases between. The V gene's germline CDR1 is MNHEY and CDR2 SVGAGI. The CDR3 has 14 residues. The CDR3 nucleotides are TGTGCCAGCAGCCCATTATCCTACAATCAGCCCCAGCATTTT. Its translation is CASSPLSYNQPQHF.

The chain carries TRBV30 and TRBJ2-2; 11 positions match TRBD2. CDR1 is GTSNPN, CDR2 SVGIG, per germline (reference sequence). V was clipped by 0 bases and J by 5 bases; unmatched bases: 11. The CDR3 loop spans 18 amino acids. This CDR3 reads CAWSVGATSGSRTGELFF. CDR3 in DNA: TGTGCCTGGAGTGTAGGGGCCACTAGCGGGAGCCGGACCGGGGAGCTGTTTTTT. The whole variable domain, filled in from reference TRBV30 and TRBJ2-2, reads SQTIHQWPATLVQPVGSPLSLECTVEGTSNPNLYWYRQAAGRGLQLLFYSVGIGQISSEVPQNLSASRPQDRQFILSSKKLLLSDSGFYLCAWSVGATSGSRTGELFFGEGSRLTVL.

This chain connects TRBV5-4 to TRBJ1-2, with D maybe TRBD1 (5 bases). V was clipped by 5 bases and J by 4 bases, with 12 bases between them. There are 13 residues in the CDR3. CDR1 is SGHNT, CDR2 YYREEE, per germline (reference sequence). CDR3 residues: CASSIQGPYGYTF. The DNA of the CDR3 is TGTGCCAGCAGTATCCAGGGTCCCTATGGCTACACCTTC.

CDR3 nucleotide sequence: TGTGCCAGCAGTTTGAAGGCGGTCGACAGGGACGTCGGAAACACCATATATTTT. Translated: CASSLKAVDRDVGNTIYF. The chain combines TRBV27 with TRBJ1-3; 7 nucleotides align to TRBD1. CDR3 length: 18 residues. The V gene's germline CDR1 is MNHEY and CDR2 SMNVEV (reference sequence). V lost 3 bases, J lost 4 bases, and 15 bases stayed unmatched.

This CDR3 is CSARGSEQYF. The CDR3 DNA is TGCAGTGCTAGAGGCAGCGAGCAGTACTTC. V gene TRBV20-1 combines with J gene TRBJ2-7, with no clear D. The germline CDR1 and CDR2 sequences are DFQATT and SNEGSKA (reference sequence). The CDR3 runs to 10 residues. V was trimmed by 1 base and J by 6 bases, leaving 4 bases between them.

This sequence joins TRBV28 and TRBJ2-1; 10 bases match TRBD2. The CDR3 has 13 residues. With 5 bases clipped from V and 7 bases from J, the junction kept 2 bases outside the gene matches. Germline V gene sequence: CDR1 MDHEN, CDR2 SYDVKM. CDR3 residues: CASSEGLANEQFF. CDR3 nucleotides: TGTGCCAGCAGTGAGGGACTAGCGAATGAGCAGTTCTTC.

This chain links TRBV25-1 with TRBJ2-5; 9 positions match TRBD2. There are 15 residues in the CDR3. Germline CDR1 and CDR2: MGHDK and SYGVNS. The junction had 5 bases not matched to a gene; V was cut back by 1 base and J by 5 bases. The CDR3 DNA reads TGTGCCAGCAGTGAATGGGCGGGAGGGGGTGAGACCCAGTACTTC. Protein product: CASSEWAGGGETQYF. The full variable domain, with the rest looked up from reference TRBV25-1 and TRBJ2-5, is EADIYQTPRYLVIGTGKKITLECSQTMGHDKMYWYQQDPGMELHLIHYSYGVNSTEKGDLSSESTVSRIRTEHFPLTLESARPSHTSQYLCASSEWAGGGETQYFGPGTRLLVL.